A single sample gave rise to the 15 T cell receptor beta chains below, sequenced in a study of shared clonotypes between healthy human individuals. Here immunoSEQ multiplex PCR was the method, and the copy in TCRdb shows in-frame clones only, minus some. This sample has about 690,000 clones, with 90% found just once. Source material: memory CD8+ T cells from PBMCs. Subset: CD45RO+ cells pooled with CCR7-negative TemRA cells. The receptors come from a man between 18 and 35 years old in good health. Some clones in this sample may be carry-over from other donors' samples.

The chain joins TRBV4-2 to TRBJ2-3, with D hard to call. With 1 base removed from V and 4 bases from J, the gap between germline ends came to 12 bases. CDR3 size: 15 residues. Germline V gene data show CDR1 as LGHNA and CDR2 as YNFKEQ. As DNA, the CDR3 is TGTGCCAGCAGCCAAGTCTACAGCGTGGCAGATACGCAGTATTTT. Translation: CASSQVYSVADTQYF.

CDR3 residues: CASSPEAWELRYEQYF. Here the CDR3 DNA reads TGTGCCAGCAGCCCAGAGGCTTGGGAGTTACGTTACGAGCAGTACTTC. The chain joins TRBV11-1 to TRBJ2-5; D is perhaps TRBD2 (5 bases). The end of the DNA fits TRBJ2-7 better, so the J call may be wrong. The CDR3 loop spans 16 amino acids. Germline V lookup: CDR1 SGHAT, CDR2 FQDESV (reference sequence).

This clone was counted many times. The chain recombines TRBV7-8 with TRBJ1-1; possible D gene TRBD1, 6 bases. Germline V CDR1 and CDR2: SGHVS, FQNEAQ. V shed 0 bases and J shed 4 bases, with 12 bases lying between them. CDR3 size: 15 residues. The CDR3 nucleotides read TGTGCCAGCAGCTTAGCGGCAGCAGGGGTCACTGAAGCTTTCTTT. Translating it yields CASSLAAAGVTEAFF.

Note on this clone: The junction does not match germline at one end; this may be a read error. CDR3 sequence: CASSWGLGEGPDPQYF. The CDR3 DNA sequence: TGTGCCAGCAGCTGGGGCTTAGGGGAGGGGCCAGATCCGCAGTATTTT. This chain connects TRBV7-6 to TRBJ2-3; 7 positions agree with TRBD2. Germline V gene sequence: CDR1 SGHVS, CDR2 FNYEAQ. The CDR3 covers 16 residues.

The chain couples TRBV28 to TRBJ1-4; 7 nucleotides align to TRBD1. CDR1 is MDHEN, CDR2 SYDVKM, per germline. The CDR3 covers 13 residues. The ends lost 3 bases at V and 10 bases at J; junction bases unmatched: 5. CDR3 DNA: TGTGCCAGCAGTTTGGCGGGGACAGTAAAACTGTTTTTT. Amino acids: CASSLAGTVKLFF.

This chain links TRBV30 with TRBJ1-5; D possibly corresponds to TRBD1 (5 bases). Germline V gene lookup returns CDR1 GTSNPN and CDR2 SVGIG (reference sequence). Trimming cost V 2 bases and J 1 base, with 12 bases left between them. CDR3 size: 15 residues. CDR3 amino acids: CAWSKTGLSNQPQHF. CDR3 nucleotide sequence: TGTGCCTGGAGTAAAACAGGATTAAGCAATCAGCCCCAGCATTTT.

The chain couples TRBV19 to TRBJ2-5; no firm D call. The CDR3 spans 15 residues. V lost 2 bases and J 5 bases, leaving 15 bases between the germline ends. The germline V gene encodes CDR1 LNHDA and CDR2 SQIVND (reference sequence). The CDR3 nucleotides are TGTGCCAGTAGTATAACAGTAACTACCTCGGAGACCCAGTACTTC. It encodes CASSITVTTSETQYF.

The chain recombines TRBV7-6 with TRBJ2-5, with TRBD2 as a possible D gene (5 bases). Per the germline V gene, CDR1 is SGHVS and CDR2 is FNYEAQ. V lost 1 base and J lost 2, with 14 bases in between. The CDR3 sequence is 16 residues long. The CDR3 protein is CASSLERRNTQETQYF. The CDR3, as DNA: TGTGCCAGCAGCTTAGAGCGGAGAAACACACAAGAGACCCAGTACTTC.

The chain couples TRBV30 to TRBJ2-1; a weak D match, TRBD1 (6 bases). There are 11 residues in the CDR3. Trimming took 4 bases from V and 6 from J, leaving 7 bases between them. Germline-derived CDR1 and CDR2 are GTSNPN and SVGIG (reference sequence). CDR3 in amino acids: CAWKGGNEQFF. CDR3 coding DNA: TGTGCCTGGAAAGGGGGCAATGAGCAGTTCTTC.

This sequence joins TRBV29-1 and TRBJ1-2, with D tentatively TRBD1 (5 bases). CDR1 and CDR2 (germline): SQVTM, ANQGSEA. The ends were cut back, 0 bases at V and 2 bases at J, with 13 bases in the middle. The CDR3 has 15 amino acids. This chain's CDR3 is CSVEEGQGRNYGYTF. The CDR3 DNA sequence: TGCAGCGTTGAAGAGGGGCAGGGACGAAACTATGGCTACACCTTC.

The genes are TRBV7-8 and TRBJ2-7; D tentatively fits TRBD1 or TRBD2 (5 bases each). This CDR3 contains 17 residues. Trimming took 7 bases from V and 5 from J, leaving 27 bases between them. Looked up from germline, CDR1 is SGHVS and CDR2 is FQNEAQ. CDR3 amino acids: CASIARDPGSLRDEQYF. For the CDR3, the DNA is TGTGCCAGCATCGCACGGGACCCCGGGTCCCTTAGGGACGAGCAGTACTTC.

This chain links TRBV28 with TRBJ2-1; either TRBD1 or TRBD2 may fit D (6 bases each). V shed 4 bases and J shed 6 bases, with 13 bases lying between them. Germline CDR1 and CDR2: MDHEN and SYDVKM. This CDR3 is built from 14 residues. In nucleotides, the CDR3 is TGTGCCAGCAGTTGGGGGCGGGAACTCAATGAGCAGTTCTTC. Translated, it gives CASSWGRELNEQFF.

The V gene is TRBV6-5, the J gene TRBJ1-1, with a weak D call TRBD1 (5 bases). V was cut by 0 bases and J by 4 bases, with 15 bases left in between. CDR3 length: 16 amino acids. Germline V lookup: CDR1 MNHEY, CDR2 SVGAGI. CDR3 nucleotides: TGTGCCAGCAGTTACTCGGACACCCAGACCGGCACTGAAGCTTTCTTT. This encodes CASSYSDTQTGTEAFF.

The chain links TRBV5-1 to TRBJ1-2, with TRBD1 as a possible D gene (5 bases). The CDR3 extends over 15 amino acids. Per germline, CDR1 SGHRS and CDR2 YFSETQ. The V and J ends lost 0 bases and 6 bases respectively, with 15 bases between them. The CDR3 protein is CASSLEVGQYHGYTF. CDR3 coding DNA: TGCGCCAGCAGCTTGGAAGTGGGGCAGTACCATGGCTACACCTTC.

The CDR3 nucleotides are TGTGCCAGCGGGTGGTTAGCGGGGGACAATGAGCAGTTCTTC. This gives the protein CASGWLAGDNEQFF. V gene TRBV27 combines with J gene TRBJ2-1, with 9 bases aligning to TRBD2. Germline V gene sequence: CDR1 MNHEY, CDR2 SMNVEV (reference sequence). The V and J ends lost 8 bases and 5 bases, in that order; junction bases with no gene match: 7. The CDR3 length is 14 residues.